Listed below are T cell receptor beta chains from one sample, sequenced in a study of T cells in Graves' hyperthyroidism and ophthalmopathy. Using its own MiXCR run on the multiplex PCR reads, TCRdb lists one record per CDR3 protein. The top ten hold under 9.5% of the sample, which has more than 600,000 distinct CDR3 sequences, approximately 16% seen once. Specimen: blood. These receptors all stem from a man between 18 and 35 years old with Graves' hyperthyroidism. Each CDR3 is given with its conserved first and last residue. The D gene is left open where the match is weak. Clone size appears in some rows only: once, few, many, or a class for an expanded clone.

j_gene | len | v_gene | abundance | d_gene | CDR3nt | CDR3aa
TRBJ2-1 | 17 | TRBV20-1 | - | TRBD2 | TGCAGTGCTAGCGGGACTAGCGGGAGGGCCGAGCCCAATGAGCAGTTCTTC | CSASGTSGRAEPNEQFF
TRBJ2-1 | 14 | TRBV6-1 | many | TRBD2 | TGTGCCAGCAGTCCCCGGGACTACGACAATGAGCAGTTCTTC | CASSPRDYDNEQFF
TRBJ2-7 | 16 | TRBV28 | many | TRBD2 | TGTGCCAGCAGTTTAGGGGGGGGGGATAATTGGTACGAGCAGTACTTC | CASSLGGGDNWYEQYF
TRBJ1-2 | 15 | TRBV9 | - | - | TGTGCCAGCAGCCCTACAATCCAGGTGGCCTATGGCTACACCTTC | CASSPTIQVAYGYTF
TRBJ2-7 | 16 | TRBV28 | many | TRBD1 | TGTGCCAGCAGTCCATTACAGGGGGCCGGGTGGCACGAGCAGTACTTC | CASSPLQGAGWHEQYF
TRBJ2-3 | 16 | TRBV7-3 | few | - | TGTGCCAGCAGCTTAAAGGGGGACTCCACCTCTTATCCGCAGTATTTT | CASSLKGDSTSYPQYF
TRBJ1-2 | 14 | TRBV12-3/TRBV12-4 | many | - | TGTGCCAGCAGTCCCTCGATGGGGGGGTCTGGCTACACCTTC | CASSPSMGGSGYTF
TRBJ2-2 | 15 | TRBV6-1 | - | TRBD2 | TGTGCCAGCAGTCCCAGGGGACTAGTCACCGGGGAGCTGTTTTTT | CASSPRGLVTGELFF
TRBJ1-2 | 15 | TRBV18 | few | - | TGTGCCAGCTCACTCCCTGGGGCTACCTCCTATGGCTACACCTTC | CASSLPGATSYGYTF
TRBJ2-6 | 15 | TRBV28 | many | - | TGTGCCAGCAACTCCGGAACCTCTGGGGCCAACGTCCTGACTTTC | CASNSGTSGANVLTF
TRBJ2-3 | 15 | TRBV28 | many | TRBD1 | TGTGCCAGTCGCCTGGAGGACAGGATCGCAGATACGCAGTATTTT | CASRLEDRIADTQYF
TRBJ2-7 | 14 | TRBV27 | few | TRBD1 | TGTGCCAGCAGTTTAGGGGACAGGGTGGCCGAGCAGTACTTC | CASSLGDRVAEQYF
TRBJ1-1 | 15 | TRBV6-1 | - | - | TGTGCCAGCAGTTTCCTTCATACTATGAACACTGAAGCTTTCTTT | CASSFLHTMNTEAFF
TRBJ1-1 | 15 | TRBV6-1 | - | - | TGTGCCAGCAGCCCCCTCCGGAACATGAACACTGAAGCTTTCTTT | CASSPLRNMNTEAFF
TRBJ2-7 | 17 | TRBV7-6 | - | TRBD1 | TGTGCCAGCAGCCAAATAAGGACAGGCCTTCGCTCCTACGAGCAGTACTTC | CASSQIRTGLRSYEQYF
TRBJ1-4 | 13 | TRBV18 | many | - | TGTGCCAGCTCACCTCATCCTAATGAAAAACTGTTTTTT | CASSPHPNEKLFF
TRBJ2-3 | 14 | TRBV14 | few | - | TGTGCCAGCAGCCGGGTAGGTGCGCCAGATACGCAGTATTTT | CASSRVGAPDTQYF
TRBJ2-7 | 17 | TRBV12-3/TRBV12-4 | many | - | TGTGCCAGCAGTTTGACGGGCGGGGGACACTCCTCCTACGAGCAGTACTTC | CASSLTGGGHSSYEQYF
TRBJ2-2 | 17 | TRBV5-1 | few | TRBD2 | TGCGCCAGCAGCTTGGACCCACTAGCGGGTAACACCGGGGAGCTGTTTTTT | CASSLDPLAGNTGELFF
TRBJ2-2 | 15 | TRBV7-9 | - | - | TGTGCCAGCAGAAGGGACTCGTCGCCCACCGGGGAGCTGTTTTTT | CASRRDSSPTGELFF
TRBJ2-1 | 15 | TRBV5-6 | few | - | TGTGCCAGCAGCTTGGCGAGGCTTTCCTACAATGAGCAGTTCTTC | CASSLARLSYNEQFF
TRBJ2-3 | 14 | TRBV5-5 | many | TRBD1 | TGTGCCAGCATCCAGGACAGGGGCACAGATACGCAGTATTTT | CASIQDRGTDTQYF
TRBJ2-7 | 13 | TRBV24-1 | many | - | TGTGCCACCAGTGGACCTCAGGGTGGCGGGCAGTACTTC | CATSGPQGGGQYF
TRBJ2-1 | 14 | TRBV5-6 | few | - | TGTGCCAGCTTTCTTCGGGCGGGGTACAATGAGCAGTTCTTC | CASFLRAGYNEQFF
TRBJ1-2 | 13 | TRBV28 | many | - | TGTGCCAGCAGTTTGGTGGGAGTCTATGGCTACACCTTC | CASSLVGVYGYTF
TRBJ2-7 | 14 | TRBV12-3/TRBV12-4 | many | TRBD1 | TGTGCCAGCAGTTTATTTCGGGGACAGGACGAGCAGTACTTC | CASSLFRGQDEQYF
TRBJ2-7 | 13 | TRBV7-9 | few | - | TGTGCCAGCCAGGCGGGGAGCTCCTACGAGCAGTACTTC | CASQAGSSYEQYF
TRBJ2-5 | 11 | TRBV12-3/TRBV12-4 | many | - | TGTGCCAGCAGTTTTTATGGGACCCAGTACTTC | CASSFYGTQYF
TRBJ2-7 | 16 | TRBV28 | many | - | TGTGCCAGCAGTTCCCTTATGCCCCTTGGCGGGTACGAGCAGTACTTC | CASSSLMPLGGYEQYF
TRBJ2-5 | 14 | TRBV18 | many | - | TGTGCCAGCTCACCACCGACCAGCCAAGAGACCCAGTACTTC | CASSPPTSQETQYF
TRBJ2-3 | 15 | TRBV3-1 | - | - | TGTGCCAGCAGCCAAAACGAAGAAGGGGTAACTCCGCAGTATTTT | CASSQNEEGVTPQYF
TRBJ2-1 | 15 | TRBV13 | few | TRBD2 | TGTGCCAGCAGCGAGAGACTAGCGGGAGACCGAGAGCAGTTCTTC | CASSERLAGDREQFF
TRBJ2-5 | 14 | TRBV6-1 | - | TRBD2 | TGTGCCAGCAGTGGGACTAGCGGGAGAGAGGCCCAGTACTTC | CASSGTSGREAQYF
TRBJ2-2 | 16 | TRBV9 | - | TRBD2 | TGTGCCAGCAGCGCCTTTGGACTAGTTAACACCGGGGAGCTGTTTTTT | CASSAFGLVNTGELFF
TRBJ1-5 | 15 | TRBV5-6 | few | TRBD1 | TGTGCCAGCAGTCGTCTCGACAGGGTCAATCAGCCCCAGCATTTT | CASSRLDRVNQPQHF
TRBJ2-1 | 15 | TRBV7-3 | few | - | TGTGCCAGCAGCTTATATAGCGGCCGGAGTTATGAGCAGTTCTTC | CASSLYSGRSYEQFF
TRBJ1-2 | 12 | TRBV29-1 | few | TRBD1 | TGCAGCGCCACAGGGGGCAACTATGGCTACACCTTC | CSATGGNYGYTF
TRBJ2-7 | 11 | TRBV10-3 | - | - | TGTGCCATCAAAGTAGGCTACGAGCAGTACTTC | CAIKVGYEQYF
TRBJ2-2 | 14 | TRBV5-1 | - | - | TGCGCCAGCAGCTTCGGACAGCGTGTCGGGGAGCTGTTTTTT | CASSFGQRVGELFF
TRBJ2-1 | 16 | TRBV7-3 | - | TRBD2 | TGTGCCAGCAGCCCGAGGGGGCGGGAGGGCTCGAATGAGCAGTTCTTC | CASSPRGREGSNEQFF
TRBJ2-1 | 17 | TRBV7-2 | - | - | TGTGCCAGCAGCTTAGTGACGGGGCATAAGGTCGTCAATGAGCAGTTCTTC | CASSLVTGHKVVNEQFF
TRBJ2-7 | 16 | TRBV4-2 | - | TRBD2 | TGTGCCAGCAGCCAAGATAGCGGGTCCTCCTCCTACGAGCAGTACTTC | CASSQDSGSSSYEQYF
TRBJ1-1 | 16 | TRBV6-1 | - | - | TGTGCCGGCAGGGAACCTGGGACAATGGTGCCCACTGAAGCTTTCTTT | CAGREPGTMVPTEAFF
TRBJ1-5 | 13 | TRBV28 | many | - | TGTGCCAGCAGTATAACAGGATATCAGCCCCAGCATTTT | CASSITGYQPQHF
TRBJ2-7 | 14 | TRBV28 | many | - | TGTGCCTCTCGTCAGGGAGGAGAGTCCTACGAGCAGTACTTC | CASRQGGESYEQYF
TRBJ2-5 | 18 | TRBV28 | - | - | TGTGCCAGCAGTCCCCTCTTTGGGGGAGTTAGGGAGGAAGAGACCCAGTACTTC | CASSPLFGGVREEETQYF
TRBJ2-5 | 15 | TRBV12-3/TRBV12-4 | many | - | TGTGCCAGCAGCTGGACCCGAGACGATCGAGAGACCCAGTACTTC | CASSWTRDDRETQYF
TRBJ2-7 | 12 | TRBV28 | many | - | TGTGCCAGCAGGCTAGGGGGGCACGAGCAGTACTTC | CASRLGGHEQYF
TRBJ2-1 | 16 | TRBV24-1 | - | TRBD2 | TGTGCCACCAGTGATACGACTAGCGGGAGTGTGAATGAGCAGTTCTTC | CATSDTTSGSVNEQFF
TRBJ2-5 | 17 | TRBV7-9 | few | TRBD2 | TGTGCCAGCAGCTTATTCCCGATAGCGGGGAACCAAGAGACCCAGTACTTC | CASSLFPIAGNQETQYF
TRBJ2-5 | 14 | TRBV28 | many | - | TGTGCCAGCGGCCGCAGTTCGAGACAAGAGACCCAGTACTTC | CASGRSSRQETQYF